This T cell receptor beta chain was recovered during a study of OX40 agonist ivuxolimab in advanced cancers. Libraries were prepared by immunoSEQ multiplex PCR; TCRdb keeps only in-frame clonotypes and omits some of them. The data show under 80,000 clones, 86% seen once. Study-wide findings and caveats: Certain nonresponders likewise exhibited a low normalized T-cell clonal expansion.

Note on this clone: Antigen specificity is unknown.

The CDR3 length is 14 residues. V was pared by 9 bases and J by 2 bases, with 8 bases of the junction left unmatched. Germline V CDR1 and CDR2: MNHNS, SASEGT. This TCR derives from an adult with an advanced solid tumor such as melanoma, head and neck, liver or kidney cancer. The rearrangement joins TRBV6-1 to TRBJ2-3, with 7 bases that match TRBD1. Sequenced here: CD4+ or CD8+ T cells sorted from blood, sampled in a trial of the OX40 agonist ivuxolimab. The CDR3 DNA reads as TGTGCCAGTACTGGACAGGCTTTCACAGATACGCAGTATTTT. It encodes CASTGQAFTDTQYF.